Presented here are 20 T cell receptor beta chains from one specimen sequenced in a study of shared clonotypes between healthy human individuals. The table came from immunoSEQ multiplex PCR; TCRdb's copy has only in-frame clones and leaves some out. In the table there are roughly 2,300,000 clones, roughly 90% of which are singletons. Sequences were obtained from naive CD4+ T cells from PBMCs. Regarding subset: CD45RA+ positively selected. The receptors here all came from a man aged 18 to 29 in good health. Some clones in this sample may be carry-over from other donors' samples.

The chain has TRBV6-5 and TRBJ1-2; unclear D gene. The V end was cut by 6 bases, the J end by 7 bases, with 15 bases between. The CDR3 is made up of 13 amino acids. Per germline, CDR1 MNHEY and CDR2 SVGAGI. DNA of the CDR3: TGTGCCAGCAGCCTCCACATGGGTGCTGGCTACACCTTC. Protein product: CASSLHMGAGYTF.

V and J are TRBV7-9 and TRBJ2-7, with TRBD2 matching 9 bases. The CDR3 consists of 13 residues. From germline, CDR1 is SEHNR and CDR2 FQNEAQ (reference sequence). The CDR3, as DNA: TGTGCTTCCCGAGCTAGCGGGACAATCGAGCAGTACTTC. As protein: CASRASGTIEQYF.

The chain is built from TRBV15 and TRBJ2-3; D not resolved. The CDR3 runs 17 residues. Germline V lookup: CDR1 LNHNV, CDR2 YYDKDF (reference sequence). The V end lost 1 base, the J end lost 3 bases, and 17 bases lay between the germline ends. CDR3 in amino acids: CATSRVYTGLGTDTQYF. The CDR3 bases are TGTGCCACCAGCAGAGTATATACGGGCCTGGGAACAGATACGCAGTATTTT. The variable domain in full, completed from reference TRBV15 and TRBJ2-3, reads DAMVIQNPRYQVTQFGKPVTLSCSQTLNHNVMYWYQQKSSQAPKLLFHYYDKDFNNEADTPDNFQSRRPNTSFCFLDIRSPGLGDTAMYLCATSRVYTGLGTDTQYFGPGTRLTVL.

Worth noting for this clone: This sample includes further DNA sequences coding for the same CDR3. J is TRBJ1-5 and V is TRBV6-5; the D gene is possibly TRBD1 (5 bases). This CDR3 spans 14 amino acids. CDR1 MNHEY and CDR2 SVGAGI come from the germline V gene. V was trimmed by 2 bases and J by 4 bases, leaving 9 bases between them. CDR3 nucleotide sequence: TGTGCCAGCAGTTACGGCCAGGGAAATCAGCCCCAGCATTTT. Translation gives CASSYGQGNQPQHF.

The chain is built from TRBV14 and TRBJ1-5; D remains unclear. V lost 3 bases and J 0 bases, leaving 6 bases between the germline ends. Germline V gives CDR1 SGHDN, CDR2 FVKESK. The CDR3 has 14 residues. CDR3 in amino acids: CASSHSNSNQPQHF. CDR3 nucleotides: TGTGCCAGCAGCCACAGTAATAGCAATCAGCCCCAGCATTTT.

The CDR3 coding sequence is TGTGCCAGCAGTTTATTATGGGGAGAGCAGTTCTTC. Translation: CASSLLWGEQFF. The V gene is TRBV28, the J gene TRBJ2-1; D unclear. V was pared by 1 base and J by 10 bases, with 8 bases between. CDR3 length: 12 amino acids. Looked up from germline, CDR1 is MDHEN and CDR2 is SYDVKM.

The V and J genes are TRBV29-1 and TRBJ1-4; 7 nucleotides agree with TRBD1. Looked up from germline, CDR1 is SQVTM and CDR2 is ANQGSEA. The CDR3 has 13 residues. V dropped 3 bases and J dropped 6; count of bases not matched to a gene: 4. CDR3 sequence reads: CSVDGRGDEKLFF. CDR3 coding DNA: TGCAGCGTTGATGGCAGGGGGGATGAAAAACTGTTTTTT. The whole variable domain, remainder taken from reference TRBV29-1 and TRBJ1-4, is SAVISQKPSRDICQRGTSLTIQCQVDSQVTMMFWYRQQPGQSLTLIATANQGSEATYESGFVIDKFPISRPNLTFSTLTVSNMSPEDSSIYLCSVDGRGDEKLFFGSGTQLSVL.

V usage is TRBV2 and J usage is TRBJ2-2; tentatively, D is TRBD1 or TRBD2 (5 bases each). The germline CDR1 and CDR2 sequences are SNHLY and FYNNEI. CDR3 length: 14 amino acids. Trimming shortened V by 10 bases and J by 1 base, and 13 bases separated the two germline ends. The CDR3 reads CAISRGRNTGELFF. CDR3 nucleotides: TGTGCCATCTCTCGGGGCAGGAACACCGGGGAGCTGTTTTTT.

This clone was seen only once. This sequence joins TRBV14 and TRBJ2-7; TRBD1 matches 7 bases. The V gene's germline CDR1 is SGHDN and CDR2 FVKESK. With 2 bases clipped from V and 6 bases from J, the junction kept 7 bases outside the gene matches. The CDR3 runs 14 residues. CDR3: CASSQTHRGLEQYF. As DNA, the CDR3 is TGTGCCAGCAGCCAAACCCACAGGGGTCTCGAGCAGTACTTC.

V usage is TRBV12-5 and J usage is TRBJ2-3; TRBD2 agrees at 7 bases. Germline CDR1 reads LGHNT; CDR2 reads FRNRAP. V dropped 3 bases and J dropped 2; count of bases not matched to a gene: 17. The CDR3 contains 19 residues. In DNA form, the CDR3 reads TGTGCTAGTGGTTTCTTCTTCGAACTAGCGCGCTTTTCCACAGATACGCAGTATTTT. Protein product: CASGFFFELARFSTDTQYF.

The CDR3 DNA is TGTGCCAGCAGCTTGGGTTCTTCCTATGGCTACACCTTC. It yields the protein CASSLGSSYGYTF. This chain uses TRBV11-2 with TRBJ1-2; D unclear. Germline assignment: CDR1 SGHAT and CDR2 FQNNGV. V was shortened by 3 bases and J by 4 bases, with 9 bases between the two germline ends. The CDR3 covers 13 residues.

The chain uses TRBV29-1 and TRBJ2-7, with a tentative D call TRBD1 (6 bases). The V end was cut by 1 base, the J end by 3 bases, with 10 bases between. The CDR3 consists of 13 residues. CDR1 and CDR2 from the germline V gene are SQVTM and ANQGSEA. DNA for the CDR3: TGCAGCGTTGAAGCGGGACACGGCTACGAGCAGTACTTC. Translation: CSVEAGHGYEQYF.

CDR3 coding DNA: TGTGCCAGCAGCAGGTCTGGGGGGCGTGTAGAGACCCAGTACTTC. Translated: CASSRSGGRVETQYF. The genes are TRBV6-1 and TRBJ2-5; D may correspond to TRBD1 or TRBD2 (6 bases each). CDR1 and CDR2 from the germline V gene are MNHNS and SASEGT. The CDR3 is 15 amino acids. Trimming cost V 6 bases and J 4 bases, with 18 bases left between them.

The chain recombines TRBV5-1 with TRBJ2-2; no reliable D call. CDR3 length equals 16 residues. V lost 5 bases, J lost 2 bases, and 16 bases lay in between. CDR1 is SGHRS, CDR2 YFSETQ, per germline. The CDR3 DNA sequence: TGCGCCAGCAGTAAGAATCCGACGGACAACACCGGGGAGCTGTTTTTT. Its translation: CASSKNPTDNTGELFF.

The V and J genes are TRBV18 and TRBJ1-5; D is perhaps TRBD1 (5 bases). V lost 6 bases and J lost 6, with 12 bases in between. Germline lookup yields CDR1 KGHSH and CDR2 LQKENI. This CDR3 contains 13 residues. CDR3 nucleotide sequence: TGTGCCAGCTCTGGGGGGGTTTTTCAGCCCCAGCATTTT. Protein: CASSGGVFQPQHF.

This clone was observed a single time. This sequence joins TRBV18 and TRBJ2-3, with 8 bases matching TRBD2. This CDR3 has 14 residues. Germline trimming cut 6 bases from V and 4 bases from J; bases unmatched to any gene: 6. The germline gives CDR1 KGHSH, CDR2 LQKENI. The CDR3 spells CASSLAGPSDTQYF. CDR3 bases: TGTGCCAGCTCCTTAGCGGGACCATCAGATACGCAGTATTTT.

This chain uses TRBV5-4 with TRBJ2-7; TRBD1 matches at 9 bases. Germline V gene data show CDR1 as SGHNT and CDR2 as YYREEE (reference sequence). The V gene end was trimmed by 5 bases and the J gene end by 2 bases; junction bases not matched to a gene: 5. The CDR3 totals 14 residues. CDR3 residues: CASRDHRGPYEQYF. The CDR3 DNA is TGTGCCAGCAGGGATCACAGGGGGCCCTACGAGCAGTACTTC. The full variable domain, in which reference TRBV5-4 and TRBJ2-7 provide the parts outside the CDR3, is ETGVTQSPTHLIKTRGQQVTLRCSSQSGHNTVSWYQQALGQGPQFIFQYYREEENGRGNFPPRFSGLQFPNYSSELNVNALELDDSALYLCASRDHRGPYEQYFGPGTRLTVT.

As for this clone: In the same sample, other DNA sequences code for this CDR3. This sequence joins TRBV18 and TRBJ2-3, with a tentative D call TRBD2 (6 bases). The V gene's germline CDR1 is KGHSH and CDR2 LQKENI. CDR3 length: 14 amino acids. V shed 3 bases and J shed 0 bases, with 7 bases lying between them. The CDR3 DNA sequence: TGTGCCAGCTCACCCAGCGGGAGCACAGATACGCAGTATTTT. The encoded protein is CASSPSGSTDTQYF. Together with reference TRBV18 and TRBJ2-3, the CDR3 gives the full variable domain: NAGVMQNPRHLVRRRGQEARLRCSPMKGHSHVYWYRQLPEEGLKFMVYLQKENIIDESGMPKERFSAEFPKEGPSILRIQQVVRGDSAAYFCASSPSGSTDTQYFGPGTRLTVL.

The chain has TRBV29-1 and TRBJ2-5, with TRBD1 identical over 9 bases. Losses at the gene ends were 1 base for V and 5 bases for J; bases not matched to a gene: 14. The length of the CDR3 is 17 residues. The germline CDR1 and CDR2 sequences are SQVTM and ANQGSEA. CDR3 DNA sequence: TGCAGCGTTGAAGGGACGGTCGGGGACAGGGTAAGGGAGACCCAGTACTTC. It codes for CSVEGTVGDRVRETQYF. Supplemented by reference TRBV29-1 and TRBJ2-5, the full variable domain reads SAVISQKPSRDICQRGTSLTIQCQVDSQVTMMFWYRQQPGQSLTLIATANQGSEATYESGFVIDKFPISRPNLTFSTLTVSNMSPEDSSIYLCSVEGTVGDRVRETQYFGPGTRLLVL.

The V call is TRBV4-1, the J call TRBJ1-5; D is possibly TRBD1 (6 bases). Germline values: CDR1 MGHRA, CDR2 YSYEKL. The CDR3 loop spans 15 amino acids. Trimming cost V 0 bases and J 6 bases, with 12 bases left between them. CDR3 in DNA: TGCGCCAGCAGCCAAGAATGGGCAGGGGTTCAGCCCCAGCATTTT. As protein: CASSQEWAGVQPQHF.